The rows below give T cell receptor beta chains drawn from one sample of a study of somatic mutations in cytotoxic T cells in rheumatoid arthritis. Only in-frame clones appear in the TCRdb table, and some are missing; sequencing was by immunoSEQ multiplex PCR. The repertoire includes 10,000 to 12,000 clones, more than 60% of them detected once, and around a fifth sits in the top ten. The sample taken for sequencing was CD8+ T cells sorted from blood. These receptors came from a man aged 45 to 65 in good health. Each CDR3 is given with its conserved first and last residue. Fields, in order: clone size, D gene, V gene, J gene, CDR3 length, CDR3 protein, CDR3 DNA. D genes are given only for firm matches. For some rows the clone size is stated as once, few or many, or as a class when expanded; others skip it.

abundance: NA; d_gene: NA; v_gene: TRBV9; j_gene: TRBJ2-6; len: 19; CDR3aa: CASSPHRTVQIEGANVLTF; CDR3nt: TGTGCCAGCAGCCCCCACCGGACAGTTCAAATTGAAGGGGCCAACGTCCTGACTTTC
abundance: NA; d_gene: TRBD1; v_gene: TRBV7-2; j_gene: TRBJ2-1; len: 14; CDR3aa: CASIWDRGSNEQFF; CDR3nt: TGTGCCAGCATCTGGGACAGGGGCTCGAATGAGCAGTTCTTC
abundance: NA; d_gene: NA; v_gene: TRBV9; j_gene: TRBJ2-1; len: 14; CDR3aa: CASSVEDSGNEQFF; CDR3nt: TGTGCCAGCAGCGTAGAAGACTCCGGCAATGAGCAGTTCTTC
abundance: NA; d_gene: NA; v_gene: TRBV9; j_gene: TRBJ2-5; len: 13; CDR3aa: CASSVGGIETQYF; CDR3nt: TGTGCCAGCAGCGTAGGAGGGATAGAGACCCAGTACTTC
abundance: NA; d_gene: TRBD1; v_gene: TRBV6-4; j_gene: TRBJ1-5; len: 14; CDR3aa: CASRLQGAAQPQHF; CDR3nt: TGTGCCAGCAGATTACAGGGGGCAGCTCAGCCCCAGCATTTT
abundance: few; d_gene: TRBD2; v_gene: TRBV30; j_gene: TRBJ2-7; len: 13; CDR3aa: CAWSQLASGEQYF; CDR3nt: TGTGCCTGGAGTCAACTAGCGTCAGGCGAGCAGTACTTC
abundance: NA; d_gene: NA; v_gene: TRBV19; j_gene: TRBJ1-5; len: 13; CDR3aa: CASSITAYQPQHF; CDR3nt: TGTGCCAGTAGTATAACAGCATATCAGCCCCAGCATTTT
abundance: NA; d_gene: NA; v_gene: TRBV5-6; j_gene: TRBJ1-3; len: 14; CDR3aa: CASSGQEAGNTIYF; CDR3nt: TGTGCCAGCAGCGGTCAGGAGGCTGGAAACACCATATATTTT
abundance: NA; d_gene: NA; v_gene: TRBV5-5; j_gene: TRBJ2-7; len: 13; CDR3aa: CASSLNRAYEQYF; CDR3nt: TGTGCCAGCAGCTTGAACAGGGCCTACGAGCAGTACTTC
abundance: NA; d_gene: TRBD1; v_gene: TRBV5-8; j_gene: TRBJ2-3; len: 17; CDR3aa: CASSPSQWDRVTDTQYF; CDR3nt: TGTGCCAGCAGCCCATCCCAGTGGGACAGGGTAACAGATACGCAGTATTTT
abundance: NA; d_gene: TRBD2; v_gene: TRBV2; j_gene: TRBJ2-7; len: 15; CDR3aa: CASSEPGLAVREQYF; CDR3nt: TGTGCCAGCAGTGAACCGGGACTAGCGGTCCGAGAGCAGTACTTC
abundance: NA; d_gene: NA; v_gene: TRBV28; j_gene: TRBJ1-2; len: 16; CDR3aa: CASSFPGVVRPYGYTF; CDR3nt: TGTGCCAGCAGTTTCCCGGGGGTGGTTAGGCCTTATGGCTACACCTTC
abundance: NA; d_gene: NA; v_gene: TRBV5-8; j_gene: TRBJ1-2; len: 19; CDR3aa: CASSLQPGSRKLANYGYTF; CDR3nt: TGTGCCAGCAGCTTGCAACCGGGATCCCGTAAATTAGCTAACTATGGCTACACCTTC
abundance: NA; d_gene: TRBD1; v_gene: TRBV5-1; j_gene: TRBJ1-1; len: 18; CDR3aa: CASSLARSQGQGNTEAFF; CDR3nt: TGCGCCAGCAGCCTTGCGCGAAGCCAGGGACAGGGGAACACTGAAGCTTTCTTT
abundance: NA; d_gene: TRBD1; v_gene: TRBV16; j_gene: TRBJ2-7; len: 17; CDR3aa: CASSSTGGEGGFYEQYF; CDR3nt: TGTGCCAGCAGCTCAACAGGGGGTGAAGGGGGGTTCTACGAGCAGTACTTC
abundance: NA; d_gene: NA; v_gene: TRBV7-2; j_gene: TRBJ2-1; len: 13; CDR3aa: CASSLRGIDEQFF; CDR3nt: TGTGCCAGCAGCTTACGAGGCATCGATGAGCAGTTCTTC
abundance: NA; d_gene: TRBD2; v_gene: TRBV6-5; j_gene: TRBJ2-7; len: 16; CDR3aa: CASSYGRASGRYEQYF; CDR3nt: TGTGCCAGCAGTTACGGGCGGGCTAGCGGGAGATACGAGCAGTACTTC
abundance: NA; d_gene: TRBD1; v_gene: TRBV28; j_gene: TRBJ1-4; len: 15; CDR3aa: CASSSPRGRNEKLFF; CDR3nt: TGTGCCAGCAGTTCTCCCAGGGGGCGTAATGAAAAACTGTTTTTT
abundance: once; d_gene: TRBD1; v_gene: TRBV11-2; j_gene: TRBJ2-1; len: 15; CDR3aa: CASSFGQGTYNEQFF; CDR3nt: TGTGCCAGCAGCTTCGGACAGGGCACCTACAATGAGCAGTTCTTC
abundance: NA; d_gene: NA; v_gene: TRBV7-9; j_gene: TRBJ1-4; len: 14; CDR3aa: CASSSDSSHEKLFF; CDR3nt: TGTGCCAGCAGCTCAGACAGCTCGCATGAAAAACTGTTTTTT
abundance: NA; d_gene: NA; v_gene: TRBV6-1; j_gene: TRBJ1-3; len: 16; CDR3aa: CASSDQLGDSGNTIYF; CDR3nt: TGTGCCAGCAGTGATCAATTAGGGGACTCTGGAAACACCATATATTTT
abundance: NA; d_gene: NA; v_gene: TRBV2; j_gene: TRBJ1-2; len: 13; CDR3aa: CASMEQGLYGYTF; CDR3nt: TGTGCCAGCATGGAACAGGGTTTGTATGGCTACACCTTC
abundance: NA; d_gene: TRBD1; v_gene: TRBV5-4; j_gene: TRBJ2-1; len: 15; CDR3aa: CASSFRQGARNEQFF; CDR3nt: TGTGCCAGCAGCTTCCGGCAGGGGGCGCGCAATGAGCAGTTCTTC
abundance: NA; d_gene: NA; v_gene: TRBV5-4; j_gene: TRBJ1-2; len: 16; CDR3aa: CASSPYSKSGFHGYTF; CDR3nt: TGTGCCAGCAGCCCCTACTCAAAGAGTGGTTTTCATGGCTACACCTTC
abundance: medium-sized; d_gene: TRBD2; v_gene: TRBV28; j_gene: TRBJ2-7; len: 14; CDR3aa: CASSQRTSGRGQYF; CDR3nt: TGTGCCAGCAGCCAAAGGACTAGCGGGAGAGGGCAGTACTTC
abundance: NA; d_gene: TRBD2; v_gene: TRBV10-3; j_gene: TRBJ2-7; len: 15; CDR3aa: CAITKTSGGSYEQYF; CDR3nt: TGTGCCATCACCAAGACTAGCGGAGGGTCCTACGAGCAGTACTTC
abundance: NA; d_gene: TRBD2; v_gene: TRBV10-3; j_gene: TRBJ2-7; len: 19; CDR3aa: CAISDLEWVAGDRIRKQYF; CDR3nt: TGTGCCATCAGTGACCTCGAGTGGGTAGCGGGAGACCGGATACGGAAGCAGTACTTC
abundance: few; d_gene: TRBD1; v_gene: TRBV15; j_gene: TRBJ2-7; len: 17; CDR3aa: CATSSTVRGHSAYEQYF; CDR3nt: TGTGCCACCAGCAGCACTGTCAGGGGGCATTCAGCCTACGAGCAGTACTTC
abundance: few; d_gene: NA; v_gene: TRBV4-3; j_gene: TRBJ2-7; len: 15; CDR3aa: CASSQGTTSAYEQYF; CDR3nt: TGCGCCAGCAGCCAAGGGACAACTTCGGCCTACGAGCAGTACTTC
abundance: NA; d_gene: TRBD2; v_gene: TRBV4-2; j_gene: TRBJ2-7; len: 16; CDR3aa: CASSQQSRGGSYEQYF; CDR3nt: TGTGCCAGCAGCCAGCAGAGTCGGGGGGGATCCTACGAGCAGTACTTC
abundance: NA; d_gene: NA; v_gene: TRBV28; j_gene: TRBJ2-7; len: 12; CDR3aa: CASTQWYNEQYF; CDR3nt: TGTGCCAGCACCCAATGGTACAACGAGCAGTACTTC
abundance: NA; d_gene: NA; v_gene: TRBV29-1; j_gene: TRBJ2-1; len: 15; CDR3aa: CSVETGVRSYNEQFF; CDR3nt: TGCAGCGTTGAGACGGGGGTCCGCTCCTACAATGAGCAGTTCTTC
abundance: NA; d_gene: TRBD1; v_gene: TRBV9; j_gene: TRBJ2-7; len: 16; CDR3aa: CASSVGGTGVPYEQYF; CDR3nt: TGTGCCAGCAGCGTAGGAGGGACAGGGGTACCCTACGAGCAGTACTTC
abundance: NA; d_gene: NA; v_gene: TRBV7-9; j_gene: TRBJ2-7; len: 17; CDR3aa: CASSLASMRASWYEQYF; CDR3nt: TGTGCCAGCAGCTTAGCGTCTATGAGGGCATCCTGGTACGAGCAGTACTTC
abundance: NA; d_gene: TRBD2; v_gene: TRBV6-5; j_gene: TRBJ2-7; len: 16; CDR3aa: CASSYSSGERYYEQYF; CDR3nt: TGTGCCAGCAGTTACTCGAGCGGGGAGCGGTACTACGAGCAGTACTTC
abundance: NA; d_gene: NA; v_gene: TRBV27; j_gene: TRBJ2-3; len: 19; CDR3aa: CASSLGGLTNYPSTDTQYF; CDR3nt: TGTGCCAGCAGTTTGGGCGGACTAACGAACTACCCTAGCACAGATACGCAGTATTTT
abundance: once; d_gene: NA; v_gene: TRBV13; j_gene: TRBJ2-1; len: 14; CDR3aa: CASALAASGNEQFF; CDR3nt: TGTGCCAGCGCCTTGGCGGCCTCAGGGAATGAGCAGTTCTTC
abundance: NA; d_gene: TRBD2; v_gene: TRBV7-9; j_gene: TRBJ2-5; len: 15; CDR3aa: CASASTSGGQETQYF; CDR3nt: TGTGCCAGCGCCAGTACTAGCGGGGGACAAGAGACCCAGTACTTC
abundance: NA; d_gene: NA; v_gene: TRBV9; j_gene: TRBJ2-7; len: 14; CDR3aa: CASSPYSSSYEQYF; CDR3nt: TGTGCCAGCAGCCCCTACTCGAGCTCCTACGAGCAGTACTTC
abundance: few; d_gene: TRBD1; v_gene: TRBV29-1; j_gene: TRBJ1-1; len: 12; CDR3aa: CSADRGNTEAFF; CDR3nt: TGCAGCGCCGACAGGGGAAACACTGAAGCTTTCTTT
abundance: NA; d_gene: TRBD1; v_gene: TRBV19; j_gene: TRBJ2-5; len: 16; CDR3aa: CASSRDRGRLGETQYF; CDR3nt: TGTGCCAGTAGTAGAGACAGGGGGCGTCTTGGAGAGACCCAGTACTTC
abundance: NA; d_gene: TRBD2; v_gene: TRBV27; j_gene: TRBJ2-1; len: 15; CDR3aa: CASTAGLAAYNEQFF; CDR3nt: TGTGCCAGCACCGCGGGACTAGCGGCCTACAATGAGCAGTTCTTC
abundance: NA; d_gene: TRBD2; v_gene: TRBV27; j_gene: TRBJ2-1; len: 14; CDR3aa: CASSSSGPYNEQFF; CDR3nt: TGTGCCAGCAGTTCTAGCGGTCCCTACAATGAGCAGTTCTTC
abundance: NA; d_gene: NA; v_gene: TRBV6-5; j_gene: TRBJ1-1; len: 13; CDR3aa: CASSQGRATEAFF; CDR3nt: TGTGCCAGCAGTCAGGGAAGGGCCACTGAAGCTTTCTTT
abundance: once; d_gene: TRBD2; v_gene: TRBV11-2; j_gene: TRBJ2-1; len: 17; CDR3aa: CASSPTGRASRGNEQFF; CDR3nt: TGTGCCAGCAGCCCCACCGGGAGGGCTAGCCGGGGCAATGAGCAGTTCTTC
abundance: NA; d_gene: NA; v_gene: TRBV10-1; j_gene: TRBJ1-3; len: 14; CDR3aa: CASSADFSGNTIYF; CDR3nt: TGCGCCAGCAGTGCCGACTTCTCTGGAAACACCATATATTTT
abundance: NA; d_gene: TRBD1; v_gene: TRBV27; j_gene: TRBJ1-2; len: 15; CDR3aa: CASGLSGTGTLGYTF; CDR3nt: TGTGCCAGCGGTTTATCCGGGACAGGGACCTTAGGCTACACCTTC
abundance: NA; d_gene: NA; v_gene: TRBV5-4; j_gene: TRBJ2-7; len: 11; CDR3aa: CASSFEYEQYF; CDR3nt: TGTGCCAGCAGCTTTGAGTACGAGCAGTACTTC
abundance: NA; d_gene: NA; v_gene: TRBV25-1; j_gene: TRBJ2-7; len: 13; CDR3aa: CASSEAHLHEQYF; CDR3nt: TGTGCCAGCAGTGAAGCACATCTTCACGAGCAGTACTTC
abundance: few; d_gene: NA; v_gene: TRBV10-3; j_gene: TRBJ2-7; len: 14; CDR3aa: CAISEPGQPLEQYF; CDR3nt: TGTGCCATCAGTGAACCCGGACAGCCCCTGGAGCAGTACTTC
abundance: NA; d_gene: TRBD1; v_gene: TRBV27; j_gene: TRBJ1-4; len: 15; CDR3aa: CASSNRQGAPEKLFF; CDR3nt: TGTGCCAGCAGTAACCGACAGGGGGCCCCTGAAAAACTGTTTTTT
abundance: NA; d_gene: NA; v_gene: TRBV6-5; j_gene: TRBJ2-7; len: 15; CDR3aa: CASSYLDSVGYEQYF; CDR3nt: TGTGCCAGCAGTTACTTGGACAGCGTAGGCTACGAGCAGTACTTC
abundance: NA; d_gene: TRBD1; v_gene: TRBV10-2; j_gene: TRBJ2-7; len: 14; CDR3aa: CASSYDRVSYEQYF; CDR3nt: TGCGCCAGCTCCTACGACAGGGTATCCTACGAGCAGTACTTC
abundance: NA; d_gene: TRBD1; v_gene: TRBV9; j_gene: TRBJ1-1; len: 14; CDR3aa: CASSRTGAMTEAFF; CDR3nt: TGTGCCAGCAGCCGGACAGGAGCCATGACTGAAGCTTTCTTT
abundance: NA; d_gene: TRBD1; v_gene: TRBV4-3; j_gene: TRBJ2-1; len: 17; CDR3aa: CASSQDFNRGIYNEQFF; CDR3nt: TGCGCCAGCAGCCAAGATTTTAACAGGGGGATATACAATGAGCAGTTCTTC